This T cell receptor (beta chain) was recovered during a study of T cells in narcolepsy. Turning to the study itself: Healthy controls were enrolled alongside patients with narcolepsy type 1 or type 2.

The repertoire was sequenced with immunoSEQ multiplex PCR; TCRdb's copy has only in-frame clones and lacks some. Of around 30,000 clones detected, around 83% appear once; the ten largest clones hold 2.6%. Study conclusions and caveats: Autoreactive clonotypes reportedly recurred in blood of same and different patients, not controls. No autoreactive T cell clone sequences appeared in some memory CD4+ repertoires. Same-patient CSF and blood CD4+ T cell clonotypes included HCRT-specific and TRIB2-specific autoreactive ones.

Germline V lookup: CDR1 SGHKS, CDR2 YYEKEE (reference sequence). Trimming cost V 4 bases and J 6 bases, with 17 bases left between them. This CDR3 is built from 15 residues. On this clone: Its antigen is as yet unknown.

This receptor was taken from a human donor with narcolepsy. The chain employs TRBV5-5 and TRBJ1-5, with a possible D match to TRBD1 (5 bases). Sequencing was performed on CD45RA- memory CD4+ T cells from PBMCs. The DNA for the CDR3 is TGTGCCAGCAGCGCCATTGGGCAGGGCATTCAGCCCCAGCATTTT. Translating it yields CASSAIGQGIQPQHF.